This T cell receptor (beta chain) was recovered during a study of T cell responses to AZD1222 COVID-19 vaccine. On the study more broadly: Second-dose recipients at about 4 or about 12 weeks were treated as one pooled group.

Study-wide results and caveats: When two AZD1222 doses had been given, Spike-specific TCR breadth and depth rose. White British ancestry dominated among donors, who included more females, and clonal diversity was possibly underestimated. Just 5 to 7 AZD1222 recipients tested seropositive at baseline.

Sequencing used immunoSEQ multiplex PCR; TCRdb keeps in-frame clones, though not all of them. The sample has under 120,000 clones; 90% to 95% are singletons. Remarks on this clone: Its antigen is not identified.

This CDR3 is 14 amino acids long. V dropped 5 bases and J dropped 2 bases, with 10 bases sitting between them. CDR1 and CDR2 (germline): LNHDA, SQIVND (reference sequence). This material consisted of peripheral blood, taken on day 0 of AZD1222 vaccination. The source is an adult in good health. This chain links TRBV19 with TRBJ1-5; D perhaps matches TRBD1 (5 bases). CDR3 protein: CASSPRDGNQPQHF. The CDR3 nucleotides are TGTGCCAGTAGTCCTCGGGACGGCAATCAGCCCCAGCATTTT.